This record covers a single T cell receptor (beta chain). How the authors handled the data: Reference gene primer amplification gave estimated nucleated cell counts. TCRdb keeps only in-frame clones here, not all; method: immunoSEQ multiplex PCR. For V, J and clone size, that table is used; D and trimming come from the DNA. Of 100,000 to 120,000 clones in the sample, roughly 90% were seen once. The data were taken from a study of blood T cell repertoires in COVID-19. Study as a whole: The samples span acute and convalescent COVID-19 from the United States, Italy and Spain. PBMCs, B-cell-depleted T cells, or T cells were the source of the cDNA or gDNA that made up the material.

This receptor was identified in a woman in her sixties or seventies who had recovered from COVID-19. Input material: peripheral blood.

The CDR3 nucleotides are TGTGCCAGCAGTCCGCCAACAGGGCACGCAGATACGCAGTATTTT. Protein: CASSPPTGHADTQYF. V is TRBV28 and J is TRBJ2-3, with D possibly TRBD1 on 6 matching bases. The ends were cut back, 5 bases at V and 4 bases at J, with 16 bases in the middle. Germline V gene data show CDR1 as MDHEN and CDR2 as SYDVKM. CDR3 size: 15 residues.